The sequence of this TCR beta chain was determined in a study of shared clonotypes between healthy human individuals. Broader study findings: Expectations were that clonotype sharing among donors would be affected by sequencing depth.

Each of the donors was a healthy adult who was HIV-negative and had not had a recent acute infection or vaccination. Measured with immunoSEQ multiplex PCR; TCRdb has only the in-frame clones, and not every one. This sample has approximately 980,000 clones, with approximately 80% found just once. With V trimmed by 6 bases and J by 0 bases, 17 bases remained unmatched. The CDR3 extends over 19 amino acids. CDR1 is MDHEN and CDR2 is SYDVKM in the germline V gene. For this clone: What it binds is unknown.

The TCR sequence derives from a man between 18 and 35 years old in good health. Source material: memory CD4+ T cells sorted from blood. Stated subset: CD45RA-negative fraction. The genes are TRBV28 and TRBJ1-3; 7 bases are shared with TRBD1. The DNA of the CDR3 is TGTGCCAGCAGCGTCGGGACAGCCTTTCCGACCAGCTCTGGAAACACCATATATTTT. It translates to CASSVGTAFPTSSGNTIYF.